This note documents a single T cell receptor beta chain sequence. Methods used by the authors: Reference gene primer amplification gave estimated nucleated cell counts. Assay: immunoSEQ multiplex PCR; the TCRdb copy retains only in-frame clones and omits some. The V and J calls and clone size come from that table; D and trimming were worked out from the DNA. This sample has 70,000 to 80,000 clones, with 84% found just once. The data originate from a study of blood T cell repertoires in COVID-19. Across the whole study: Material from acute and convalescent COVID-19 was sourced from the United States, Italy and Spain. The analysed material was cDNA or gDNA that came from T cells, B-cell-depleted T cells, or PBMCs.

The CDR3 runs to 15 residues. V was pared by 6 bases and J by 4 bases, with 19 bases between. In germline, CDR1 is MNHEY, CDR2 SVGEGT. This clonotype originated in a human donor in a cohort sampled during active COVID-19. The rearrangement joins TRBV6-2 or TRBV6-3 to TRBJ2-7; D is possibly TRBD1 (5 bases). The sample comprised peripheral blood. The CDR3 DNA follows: TGTGCCAGCAGCAAAACAGGACCGCCACAATACGAGCAGTACTTC. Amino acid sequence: CASSKTGPPQYEQYF.